The following is a TCR beta chain sequence with its context. Anyone with autoimmune disease history or systemic immunosuppression was excluded. Assay: immunoSEQ multiplex PCR; the TCRdb copy retains only in-frame clones and omits some. This repertoire shows about 35,000 clones, around 92% found once; its top ten account for 33%. The sample is drawn from a study of OX40 agonist ivuxolimab in advanced cancers. Looked up from germline, CDR1 is SGHDN and CDR2 is FVKESK. The CDR3 consists of 15 residues. Between the trimmed V and J ends, which lost 0 bases and 3 bases, there was a span of 12 bases. The sequence was collected from an adult with an advanced solid tumor such as melanoma, head and neck, liver or kidney cancer. This sequence joins TRBV14 and TRBJ2-7, with D perhaps TRBD2 (6 bases). The source material was CD4+ or CD8+ T cells sorted from blood, sampled in a trial of the OX40 agonist ivuxolimab. CDR3 residues: CASSQEIGTYYEQYF. The CDR3, as DNA: TGTGCCAGCAGCCAAGAAATCGGGACTTACTACGAGCAGTACTTC. Full variable domain (rest looked up from reference TRBV14 and TRBJ2-7): EAGVTQFPSHSVIEKGQTVTLRCDPISGHDNLYWYRRVMGKEIKFLLHFVKESKQDESGMPNNRFLAERTGGTYSTLKVQPAELEDSGVYFCASSQEIGTYYEQYFGPGTRLTVT.